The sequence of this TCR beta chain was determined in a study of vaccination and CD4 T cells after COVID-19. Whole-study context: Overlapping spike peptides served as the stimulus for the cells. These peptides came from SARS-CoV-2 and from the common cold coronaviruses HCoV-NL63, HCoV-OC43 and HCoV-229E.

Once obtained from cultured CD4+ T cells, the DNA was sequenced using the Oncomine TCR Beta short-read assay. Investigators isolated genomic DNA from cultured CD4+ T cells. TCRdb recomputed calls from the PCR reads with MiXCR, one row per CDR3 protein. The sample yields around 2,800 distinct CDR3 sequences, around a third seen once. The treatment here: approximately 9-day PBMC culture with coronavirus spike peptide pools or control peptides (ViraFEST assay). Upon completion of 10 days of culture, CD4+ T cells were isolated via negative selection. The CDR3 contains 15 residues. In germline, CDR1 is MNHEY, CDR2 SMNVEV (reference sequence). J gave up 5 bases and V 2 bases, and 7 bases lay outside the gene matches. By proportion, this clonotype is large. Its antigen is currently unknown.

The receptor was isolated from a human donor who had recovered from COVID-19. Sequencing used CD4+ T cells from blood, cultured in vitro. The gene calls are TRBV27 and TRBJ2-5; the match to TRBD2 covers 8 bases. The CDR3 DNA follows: TGTGCCAGCAGTTTAAACGGGGGGGCCTGGGAGACCCAGTACTTC. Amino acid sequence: CASSLNGGAWETQYF.